This T cell receptor beta chain was sequenced for a study of cytomegalovirus exposure and HLA in healthy donors. General study points: Association with HLA alleles at 0.05 false discovery rate was found for around 17,000 TCR beta sequences in a later analysis.

The CDR3 contains 12 residues. CDR1 MDHEN and CDR2 SYDVKM come from the germline V gene. Germline trimming cut 5 bases from V and 6 bases from J; bases unmatched to any gene: 4. The PCR was carried out with 60 Vbeta primers and 13 Jbeta primers. Assay used: immunoSEQ multiplex PCR; TCRdb lists only in-frame clones, some missing. The data hold 100,000 or so clones, with around 80% observed a single time. As regards this clone: The antigen is unknown.

Sequencing used PBMCs. The V and J genes are TRBV28 and TRBJ2-7; 7 positions match TRBD2. The TCR sequence derives from a young woman in good health and CMV-seronegative. CDR3 region: CASSPPGGEQYF. CDR3 sequence (DNA): TGTGCCAGCAGTCCCCCGGGGGGCGAGCAGTACTTC.